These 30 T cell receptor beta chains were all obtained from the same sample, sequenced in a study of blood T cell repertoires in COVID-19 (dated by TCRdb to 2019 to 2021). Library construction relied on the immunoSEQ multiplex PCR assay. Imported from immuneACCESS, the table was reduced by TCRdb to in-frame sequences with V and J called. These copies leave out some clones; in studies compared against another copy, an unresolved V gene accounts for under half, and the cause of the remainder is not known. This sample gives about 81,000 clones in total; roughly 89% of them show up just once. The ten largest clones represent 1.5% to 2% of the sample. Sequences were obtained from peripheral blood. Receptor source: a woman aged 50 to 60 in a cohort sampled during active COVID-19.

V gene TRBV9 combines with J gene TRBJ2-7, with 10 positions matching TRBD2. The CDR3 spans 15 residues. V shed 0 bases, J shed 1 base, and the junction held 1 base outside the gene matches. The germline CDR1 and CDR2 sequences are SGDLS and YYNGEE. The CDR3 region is CASSVDSGRSYEQYF. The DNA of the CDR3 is TGTGCCAGCAGCGTAGATAGCGGGAGGTCCTACGAGCAGTACTTC.

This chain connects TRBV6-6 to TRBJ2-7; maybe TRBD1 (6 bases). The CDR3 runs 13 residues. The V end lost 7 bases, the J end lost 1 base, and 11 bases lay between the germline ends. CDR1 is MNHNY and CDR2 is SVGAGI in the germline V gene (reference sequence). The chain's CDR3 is CASKQGESYEQYF. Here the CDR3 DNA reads TGTGCCAGCAAACAGGGAGAATCCTACGAGCAGTACTTC.

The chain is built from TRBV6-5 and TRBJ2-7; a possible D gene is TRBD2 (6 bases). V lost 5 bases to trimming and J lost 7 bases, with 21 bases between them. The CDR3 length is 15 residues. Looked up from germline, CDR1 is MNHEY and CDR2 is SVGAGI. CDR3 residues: CASSPVVDGSGEQYF. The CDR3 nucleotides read TGTGCCAGCAGTCCGGTGGTAGACGGGAGCGGAGAGCAGTACTTC.

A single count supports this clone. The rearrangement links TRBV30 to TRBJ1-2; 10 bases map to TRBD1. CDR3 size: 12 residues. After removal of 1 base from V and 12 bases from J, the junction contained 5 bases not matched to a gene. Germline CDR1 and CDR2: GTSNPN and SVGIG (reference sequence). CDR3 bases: TGTGCCTGGAGTGGACAGGGGGCGGGGGACACCTTC. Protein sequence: CAWSGQGAGDTF.

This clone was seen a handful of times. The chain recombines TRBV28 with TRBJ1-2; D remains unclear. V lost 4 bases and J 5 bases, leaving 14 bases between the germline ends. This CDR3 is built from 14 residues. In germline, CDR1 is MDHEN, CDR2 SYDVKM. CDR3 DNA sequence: TGTGCCAGCAGTTACCCTGACAAGAATTATGGCTACACCTTC. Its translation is CASSYPDKNYGYTF.

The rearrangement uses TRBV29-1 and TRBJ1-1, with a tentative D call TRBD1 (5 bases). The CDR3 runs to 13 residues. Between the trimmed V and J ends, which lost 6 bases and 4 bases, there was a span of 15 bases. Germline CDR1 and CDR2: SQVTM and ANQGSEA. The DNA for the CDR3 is TGCAGCGTGACTTGGGGGGGTGGCACTGAAGCTTTCTTT. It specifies CSVTWGGGTEAFF.

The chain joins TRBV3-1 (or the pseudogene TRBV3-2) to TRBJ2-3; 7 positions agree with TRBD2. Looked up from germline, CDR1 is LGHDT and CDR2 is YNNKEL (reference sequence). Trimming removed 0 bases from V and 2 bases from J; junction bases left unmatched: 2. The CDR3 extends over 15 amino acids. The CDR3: CASSQEGDYTDTQYF. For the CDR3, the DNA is TGTGCCAGCAGCCAAGAGGGGGACTACACAGATACGCAGTATTTT.

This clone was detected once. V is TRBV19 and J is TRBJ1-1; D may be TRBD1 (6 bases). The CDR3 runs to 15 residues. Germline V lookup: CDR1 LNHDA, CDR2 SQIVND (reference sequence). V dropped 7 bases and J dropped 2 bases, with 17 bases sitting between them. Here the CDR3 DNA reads TGTGCCAGTACCCCCTCTTGGACAGTAAACACTGAAGCTTTCTTT. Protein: CASTPSWTVNTEAFF. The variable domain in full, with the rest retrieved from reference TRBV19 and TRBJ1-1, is DGGITQSPKYLFRKEGQNVTLSCEQNLNHDAMYWYRQDPGQGLRLIYYSQIVNDFQKGDIAEGYSVSREKKESFPLTVTSAQKNPTAFYLCASTPSWTVNTEAFFGQGTRLTVV.

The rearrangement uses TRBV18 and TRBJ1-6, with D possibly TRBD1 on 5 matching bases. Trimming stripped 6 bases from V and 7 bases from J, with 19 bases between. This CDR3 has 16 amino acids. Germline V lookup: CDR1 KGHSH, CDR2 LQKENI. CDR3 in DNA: TGTGCCAGCTCCCAACCGGGGGGTGGTCAGAATTCACCCCTCCACTTT. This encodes CASSQPGGGQNSPLHF.

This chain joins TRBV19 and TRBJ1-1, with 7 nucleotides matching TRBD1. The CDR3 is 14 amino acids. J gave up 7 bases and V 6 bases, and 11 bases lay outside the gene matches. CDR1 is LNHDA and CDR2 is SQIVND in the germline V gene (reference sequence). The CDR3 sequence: CASRDGQATFEAFF. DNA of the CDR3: TGTGCCAGTAGGGATGGACAGGCTACGTTTGAAGCTTTCTTT.

Written as DNA, the CDR3 is TGTGCCAGCAGTGACATCAGGGGGCGCATTTACGAGCAGTACTTC. Translation: CASSDIRGRIYEQYF. The rearrangement joins TRBV28 to TRBJ2-7; 8 nucleotides line up with TRBD1. Trimming removed 5 bases from V and 4 bases from J; junction bases left unmatched: 10. Per the germline V gene, CDR1 is MDHEN and CDR2 is SYDVKM. This CDR3 comprises 15 residues. The full variable domain, its missing parts supplied by reference TRBV28 and TRBJ2-7, is DVKVTQSSRYLVKRTGEKVFLECVQDMDHENMFWYRQDPGLGLRLIYFSYDVKMKEKGDIPEGYSVSREKKERFSLILESASTNQTSMYLCASSDIRGRIYEQYFGPGTRLTVT.

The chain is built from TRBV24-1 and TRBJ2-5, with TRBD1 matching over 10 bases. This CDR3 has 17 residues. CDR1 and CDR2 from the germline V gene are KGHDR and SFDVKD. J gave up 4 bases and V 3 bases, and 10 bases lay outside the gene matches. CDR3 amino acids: CATSDPRGWDRGETQYF. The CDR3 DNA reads TGTGCCACCAGTGATCCACGGGGCTGGGACAGGGGAGAGACCCAGTACTTC.

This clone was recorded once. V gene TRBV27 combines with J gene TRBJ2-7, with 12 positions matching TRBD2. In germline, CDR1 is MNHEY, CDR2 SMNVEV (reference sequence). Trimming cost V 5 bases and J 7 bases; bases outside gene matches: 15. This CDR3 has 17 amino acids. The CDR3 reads CASSPGRASGRASEQYF. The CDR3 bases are TGTGCCAGCAGTCCTGGGAGGGCTAGCGGGAGGGCGTCGGAGCAGTACTTC.

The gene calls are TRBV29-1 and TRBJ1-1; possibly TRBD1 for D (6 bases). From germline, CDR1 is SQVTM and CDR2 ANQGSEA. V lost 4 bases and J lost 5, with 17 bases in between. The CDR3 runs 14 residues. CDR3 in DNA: TGCAGCGTTGGGGTTCAGGAAAGGGGGACTGAAGCTTTCTTT. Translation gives CSVGVQERGTEAFF.

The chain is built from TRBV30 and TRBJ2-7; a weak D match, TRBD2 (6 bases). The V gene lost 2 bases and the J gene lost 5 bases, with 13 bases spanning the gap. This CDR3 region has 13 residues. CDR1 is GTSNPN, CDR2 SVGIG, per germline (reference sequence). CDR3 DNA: TGTGCCTGGAGTCCAGGGACTTTCCACGAGCAGTACTTC. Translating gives CAWSPGTFHEQYF.

The CDR3 nucleotides read TGCGCCAGCAGCCGAGTCCCCCAGGGGGCGAACACCGGGGAGCTGTTTTTT. It translates to CASSRVPQGANTGELFF. This chain joins TRBV5-1 and TRBJ2-2; TRBD1 matches at 7 bases. This CDR3 has 17 residues. V shed 4 bases and J 0 bases; nucleotides not matched to a gene: 9. CDR1 and CDR2 (germline): SGHRS, YFSETQ.

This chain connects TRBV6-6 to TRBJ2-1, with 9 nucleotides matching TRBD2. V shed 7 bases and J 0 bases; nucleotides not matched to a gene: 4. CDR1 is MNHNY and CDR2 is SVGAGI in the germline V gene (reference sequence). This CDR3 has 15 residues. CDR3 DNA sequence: TGTGCCAGCATCCTTAGCGGGAGCTCCTACAATGAGCAGTTCTTC. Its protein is CASILSGSSYNEQFF.

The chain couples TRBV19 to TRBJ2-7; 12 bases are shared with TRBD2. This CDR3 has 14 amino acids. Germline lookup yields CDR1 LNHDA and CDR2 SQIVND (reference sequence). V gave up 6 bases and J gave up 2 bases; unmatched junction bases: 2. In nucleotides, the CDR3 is TGTGCCAGTAGGCTAGCGGGAGGGCCCTACGAGCAGTACTTC. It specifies CASRLAGGPYEQYF.

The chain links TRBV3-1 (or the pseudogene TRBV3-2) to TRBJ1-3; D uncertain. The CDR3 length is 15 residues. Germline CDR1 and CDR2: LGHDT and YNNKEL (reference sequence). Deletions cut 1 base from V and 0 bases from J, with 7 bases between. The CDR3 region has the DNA TGTGCCAGCAGCCAAGGGGCCACCTCTGGAAACACCATATATTTT. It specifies CASSQGATSGNTIYF.

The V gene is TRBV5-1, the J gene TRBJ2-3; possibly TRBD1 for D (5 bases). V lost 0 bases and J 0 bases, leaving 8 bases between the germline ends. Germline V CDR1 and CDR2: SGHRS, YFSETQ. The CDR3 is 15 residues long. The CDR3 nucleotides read TGCGCCAGCAGCTTGGCCACAGGTAGCACAGATACGCAGTATTTT. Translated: CASSLATGSTDTQYF. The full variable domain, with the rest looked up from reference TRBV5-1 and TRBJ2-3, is KAGVTQTPRYLIKTRGQQVTLSCSPISGHRSVSWYQQTPGQGLQFLFEYFSETQRNKGNFPGRFSGRQFSNSRSEMNVSTLELGDSALYLCASSLATGSTDTQYFGPGTRLTVL.

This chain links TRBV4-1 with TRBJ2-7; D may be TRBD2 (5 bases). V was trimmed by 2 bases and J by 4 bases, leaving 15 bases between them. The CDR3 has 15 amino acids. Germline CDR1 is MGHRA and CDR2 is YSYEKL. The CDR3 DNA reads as TGCGCCAGCAGCCAACTCGAGGGCTCTACGTACGAGCAGTACTTC. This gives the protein CASSQLEGSTYEQYF.

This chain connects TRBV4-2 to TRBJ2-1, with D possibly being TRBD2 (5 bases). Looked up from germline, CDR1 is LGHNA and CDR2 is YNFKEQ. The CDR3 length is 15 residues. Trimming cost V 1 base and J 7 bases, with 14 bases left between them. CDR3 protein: CASSQAQQRINEQFF. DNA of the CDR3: TGTGCCAGCAGCCAAGCTCAGCAGCGGATTAATGAGCAGTTCTTC.

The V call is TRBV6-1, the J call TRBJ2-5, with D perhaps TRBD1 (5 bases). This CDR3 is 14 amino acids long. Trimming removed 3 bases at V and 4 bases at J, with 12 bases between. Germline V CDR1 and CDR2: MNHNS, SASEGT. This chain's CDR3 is CASSDRAVGETQYF. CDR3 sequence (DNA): TGTGCCAGCAGTGACAGGGCTGTGGGAGAGACCCAGTACTTC.

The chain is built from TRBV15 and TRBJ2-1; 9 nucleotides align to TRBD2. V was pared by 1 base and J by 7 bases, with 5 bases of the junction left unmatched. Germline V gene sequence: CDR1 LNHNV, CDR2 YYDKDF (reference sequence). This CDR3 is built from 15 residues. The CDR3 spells CATSRAGGRGNEQFF. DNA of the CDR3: TGTGCCACCAGCAGAGCGGGCGGGAGGGGTAATGAGCAGTTCTTC. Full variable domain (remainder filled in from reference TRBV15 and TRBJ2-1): DAMVIQNPRYQVTQFGKPVTLSCSQTLNHNVMYWYQQKSSQAPKLLFHYYDKDFNNEADTPDNFQSRRPNTSFCFLDIRSPGLGDTAMYLCATSRAGGRGNEQFFGPGTRLTVL.

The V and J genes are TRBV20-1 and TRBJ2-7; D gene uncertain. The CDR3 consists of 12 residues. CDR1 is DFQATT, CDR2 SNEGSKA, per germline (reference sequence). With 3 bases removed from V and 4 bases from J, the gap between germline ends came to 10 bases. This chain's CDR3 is CSASQAPYEQYF. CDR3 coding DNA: TGCAGTGCTAGTCAGGCACCGTACGAGCAGTACTTC.

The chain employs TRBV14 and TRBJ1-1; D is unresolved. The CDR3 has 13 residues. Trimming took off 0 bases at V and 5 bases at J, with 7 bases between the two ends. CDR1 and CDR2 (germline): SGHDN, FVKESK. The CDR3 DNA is TGTGCCAGCAGCCAAGATCTCGGGACTGAAGCTTTCTTT. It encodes CASSQDLGTEAFF. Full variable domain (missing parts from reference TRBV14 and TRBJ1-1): EAGVTQFPSHSVIEKGQTVTLRCDPISGHDNLYWYRRVMGKEIKFLLHFVKESKQDESGMPNNRFLAERTGGTYSTLKVQPAELEDSGVYFCASSQDLGTEAFFGQGTRLTVV.

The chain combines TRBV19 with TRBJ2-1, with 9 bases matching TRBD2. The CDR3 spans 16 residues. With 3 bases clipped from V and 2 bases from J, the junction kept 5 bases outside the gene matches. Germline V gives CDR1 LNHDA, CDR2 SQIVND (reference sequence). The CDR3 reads CASSMISGSTYNEQFF. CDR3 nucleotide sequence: TGTGCCAGTAGTATGATTAGCGGGAGCACCTACAATGAGCAGTTCTTC.

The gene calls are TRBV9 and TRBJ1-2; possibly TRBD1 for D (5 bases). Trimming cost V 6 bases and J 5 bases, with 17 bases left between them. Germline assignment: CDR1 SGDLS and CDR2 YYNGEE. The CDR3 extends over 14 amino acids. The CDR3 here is CASTRERGGYGYTF. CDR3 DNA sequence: TGTGCCAGCACGAGGGAAAGGGGAGGGTATGGCTACACCTTC.

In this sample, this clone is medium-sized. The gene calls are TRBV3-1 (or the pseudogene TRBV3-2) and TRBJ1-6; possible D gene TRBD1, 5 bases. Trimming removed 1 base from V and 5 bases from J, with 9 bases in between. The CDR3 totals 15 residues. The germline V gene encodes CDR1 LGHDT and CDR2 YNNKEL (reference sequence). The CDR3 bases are TGTGCCAGCAGCCAAGGACAGCTTCATAATTCACCCCTCCACTTT. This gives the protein CASSQGQLHNSPLHF.

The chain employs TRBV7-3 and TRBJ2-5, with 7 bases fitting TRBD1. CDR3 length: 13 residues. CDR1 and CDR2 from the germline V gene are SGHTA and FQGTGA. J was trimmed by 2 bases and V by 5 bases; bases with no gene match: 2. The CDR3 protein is CASSRDRQETQYF. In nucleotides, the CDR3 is TGTGCCAGCAGCAGGGACAGACAAGAGACCCAGTACTTC.